This paragraph covers one T cell receptor beta chain sequence. The sample is drawn from a study of blood T cell repertoires in COVID-19. Clones were read by immunoSEQ multiplex PCR, and TCRdb kept only the in-frame ones, dropping some. The sample includes under 150,000 clones, 85% to 90% of them seen just once. J gave up 3 bases and V 3 bases, and 9 bases lay outside the gene matches. The CDR3 runs to 16 residues. Germline assignment: CDR1 GTSNPN and CDR2 SVGIG (reference sequence). This sequence was found in a woman aged 30 to 39 with acute COVID-19. The chain has TRBV30 and TRBJ2-7, with 12 bases identical to TRBD2. Material: PBMCs or T cells enriched from blood (not recorded which). The CDR3 sequence is CAWSSGLAGLGYEQYF. CDR3 coding DNA: TGTGCCTGGAGCTCGGGACTAGCGGGCCTGGGCTACGAGCAGTACTTC.